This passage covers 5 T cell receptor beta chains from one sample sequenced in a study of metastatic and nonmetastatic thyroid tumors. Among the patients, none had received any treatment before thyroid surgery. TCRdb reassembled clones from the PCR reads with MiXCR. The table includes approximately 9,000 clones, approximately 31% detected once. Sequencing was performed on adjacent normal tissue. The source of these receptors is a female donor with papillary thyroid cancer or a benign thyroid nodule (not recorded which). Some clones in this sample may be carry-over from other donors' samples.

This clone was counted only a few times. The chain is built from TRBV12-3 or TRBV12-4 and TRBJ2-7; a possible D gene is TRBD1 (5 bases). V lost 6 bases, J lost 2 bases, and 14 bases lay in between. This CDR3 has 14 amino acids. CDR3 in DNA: TGTGCCAGCAGCCCCCGGCCAGGGCCCTACGAGCAGTACTTC. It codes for CASSPRPGPYEQYF.

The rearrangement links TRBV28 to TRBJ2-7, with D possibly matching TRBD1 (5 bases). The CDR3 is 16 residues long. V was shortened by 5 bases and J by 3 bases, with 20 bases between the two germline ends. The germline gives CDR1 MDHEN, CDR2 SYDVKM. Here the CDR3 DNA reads TGTGCCAGCAGTGCCCCGGGCGGCGAAGGGGTCTACGAGCAGTACTTC. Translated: CASSAPGGEGVYEQYF.

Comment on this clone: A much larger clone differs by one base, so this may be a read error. CDR3 in amino acids: CAWSVGRVSEAFF. CDR3 DNA: TGTGCCTGGAGTGTCGGCAGGGTAAGTGAAGCTTTCTTT. The chain recombines TRBV30 with TRBJ1-1, with D tentatively TRBD1 (5 bases). CDR3 length equals 13 residues. V was clipped by 0 bases and J by 7 bases, with 12 bases between them. Germline V gene sequence: CDR1 GTSNPN, CDR2 SVGIG (reference sequence).

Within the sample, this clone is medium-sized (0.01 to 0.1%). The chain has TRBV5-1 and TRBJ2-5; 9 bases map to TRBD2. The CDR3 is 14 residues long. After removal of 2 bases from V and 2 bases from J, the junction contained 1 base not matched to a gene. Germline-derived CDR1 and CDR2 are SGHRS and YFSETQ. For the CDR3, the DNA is TGCGCCAGCAGCTTTGCGGGAGGGCAAGAGACCCAGTACTTC. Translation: CASSFAGGQETQYF.

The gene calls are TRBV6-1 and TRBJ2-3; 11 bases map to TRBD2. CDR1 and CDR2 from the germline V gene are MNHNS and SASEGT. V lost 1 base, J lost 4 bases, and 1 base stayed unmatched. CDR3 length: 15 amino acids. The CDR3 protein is CASSEVAGGPDTQYF. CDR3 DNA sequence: TGTGCCAGCAGTGAAGTAGCGGGAGGGCCAGATACGCAGTATTTT.